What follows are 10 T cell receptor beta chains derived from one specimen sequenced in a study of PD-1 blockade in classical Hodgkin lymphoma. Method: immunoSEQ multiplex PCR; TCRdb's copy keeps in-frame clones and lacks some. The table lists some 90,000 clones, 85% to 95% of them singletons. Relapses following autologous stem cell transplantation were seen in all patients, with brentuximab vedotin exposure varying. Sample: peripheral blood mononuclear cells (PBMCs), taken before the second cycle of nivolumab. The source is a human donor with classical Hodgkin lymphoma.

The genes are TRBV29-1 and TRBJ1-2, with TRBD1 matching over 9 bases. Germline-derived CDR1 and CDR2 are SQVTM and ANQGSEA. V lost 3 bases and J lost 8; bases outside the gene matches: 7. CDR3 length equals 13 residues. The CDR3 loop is CSVEGTGTGGYTF. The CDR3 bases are TGCAGCGTTGAGGGGACAGGGACTGGCGGCTACACCTTC.

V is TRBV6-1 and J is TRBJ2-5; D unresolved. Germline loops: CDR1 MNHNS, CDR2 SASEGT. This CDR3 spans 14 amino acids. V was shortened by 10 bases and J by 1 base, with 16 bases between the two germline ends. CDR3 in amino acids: CANYGRSSQETQYF. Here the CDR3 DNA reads TGTGCCAACTATGGCAGATCCAGCCAAGAGACCCAGTACTTC.

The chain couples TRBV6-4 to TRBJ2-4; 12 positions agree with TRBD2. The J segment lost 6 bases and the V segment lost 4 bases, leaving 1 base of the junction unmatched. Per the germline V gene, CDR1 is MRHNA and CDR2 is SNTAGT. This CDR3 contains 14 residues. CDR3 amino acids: CASSGLAGANIQYF. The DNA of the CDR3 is TGTGCCAGCAGTGGACTAGCGGGAGCAAACATTCAGTACTTC.

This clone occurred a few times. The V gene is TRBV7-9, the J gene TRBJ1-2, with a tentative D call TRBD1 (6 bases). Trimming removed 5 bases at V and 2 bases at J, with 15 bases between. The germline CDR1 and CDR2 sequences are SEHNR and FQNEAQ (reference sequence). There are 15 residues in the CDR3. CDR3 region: CASSPMGGTNYGYTF. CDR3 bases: TGTGCCAGCAGCCCTATGGGGGGCACAAACTATGGCTACACCTTC.

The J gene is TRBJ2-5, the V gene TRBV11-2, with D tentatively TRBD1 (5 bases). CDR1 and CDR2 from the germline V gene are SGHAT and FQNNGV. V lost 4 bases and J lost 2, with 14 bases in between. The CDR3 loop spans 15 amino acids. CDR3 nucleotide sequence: TGTGCCAGCAGCTCCAATCGACAGACTCAAGAGACCCAGTACTTC. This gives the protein CASSSNRQTQETQYF.

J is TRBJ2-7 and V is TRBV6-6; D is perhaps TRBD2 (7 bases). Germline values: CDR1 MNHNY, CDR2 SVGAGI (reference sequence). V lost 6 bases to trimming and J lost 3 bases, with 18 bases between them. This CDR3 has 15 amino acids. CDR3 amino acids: CASRSNQGGGYEQYF. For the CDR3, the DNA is TGTGCCAGCAGATCCAACCAGGGAGGGGGCTACGAGCAGTACTTC.

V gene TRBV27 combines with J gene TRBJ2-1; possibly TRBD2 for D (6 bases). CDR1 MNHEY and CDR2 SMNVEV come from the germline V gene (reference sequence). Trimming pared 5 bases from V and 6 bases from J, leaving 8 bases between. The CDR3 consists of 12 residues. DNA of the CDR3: TGTGCCAGCAGTGGGACTTTCAATGAGCAGTTCTTC. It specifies CASSGTFNEQFF.

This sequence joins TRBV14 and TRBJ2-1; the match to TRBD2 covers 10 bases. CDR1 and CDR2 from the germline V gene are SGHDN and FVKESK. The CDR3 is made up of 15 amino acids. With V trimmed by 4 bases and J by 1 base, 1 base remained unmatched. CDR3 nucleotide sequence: TGTGCCAGCAGCCCGGGACTAGCGTCCTACAATGAGCAGTTCTTC. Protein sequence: CASSPGLASYNEQFF.

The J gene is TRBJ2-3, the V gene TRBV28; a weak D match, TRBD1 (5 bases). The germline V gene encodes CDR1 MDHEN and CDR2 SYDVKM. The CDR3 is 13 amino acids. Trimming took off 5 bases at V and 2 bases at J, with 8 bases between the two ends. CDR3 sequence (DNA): TGTGCCAGCAGTGCAGGGTTCACAGATACGCAGTATTTT. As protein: CASSAGFTDTQYF.

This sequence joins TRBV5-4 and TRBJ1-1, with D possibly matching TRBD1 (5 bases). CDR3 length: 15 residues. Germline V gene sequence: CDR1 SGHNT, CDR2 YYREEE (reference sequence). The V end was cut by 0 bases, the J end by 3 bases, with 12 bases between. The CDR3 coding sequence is TGTGCCAGCAGCTTGGCCGGGGGTTGGGACACTGAAGCTTTCTTT. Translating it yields CASSLAGGWDTEAFF.